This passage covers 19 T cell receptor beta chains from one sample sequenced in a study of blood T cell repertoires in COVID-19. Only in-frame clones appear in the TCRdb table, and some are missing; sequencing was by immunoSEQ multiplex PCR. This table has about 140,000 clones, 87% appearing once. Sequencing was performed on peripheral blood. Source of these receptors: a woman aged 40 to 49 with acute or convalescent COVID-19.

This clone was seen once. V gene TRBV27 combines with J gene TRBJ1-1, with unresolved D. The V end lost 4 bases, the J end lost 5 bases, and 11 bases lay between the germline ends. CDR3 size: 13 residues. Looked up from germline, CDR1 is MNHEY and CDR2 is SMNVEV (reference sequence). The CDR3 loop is CASSYTRSTEAFF. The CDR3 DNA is TGTGCCAGCAGTTATACTCGGTCAACTGAAGCTTTCTTT.

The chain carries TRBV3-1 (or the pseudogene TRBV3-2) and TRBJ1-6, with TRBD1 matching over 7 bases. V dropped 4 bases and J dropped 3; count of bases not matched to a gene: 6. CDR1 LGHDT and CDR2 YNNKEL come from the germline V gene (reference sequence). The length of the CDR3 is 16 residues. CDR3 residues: CASSPSWDSYNSPLHF. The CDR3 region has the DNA TGTGCCAGCAGCCCCTCTTGGGACAGCTATAATTCACCCCTCCACTTT.

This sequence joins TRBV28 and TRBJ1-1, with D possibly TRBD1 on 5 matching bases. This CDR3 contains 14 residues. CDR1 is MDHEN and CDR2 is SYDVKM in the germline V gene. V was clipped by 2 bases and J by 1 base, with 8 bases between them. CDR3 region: CASSLSQGNTEAFF. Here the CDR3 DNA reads TGTGCCAGCAGTTTAAGTCAGGGGAACACTGAAGCTTTCTTT.

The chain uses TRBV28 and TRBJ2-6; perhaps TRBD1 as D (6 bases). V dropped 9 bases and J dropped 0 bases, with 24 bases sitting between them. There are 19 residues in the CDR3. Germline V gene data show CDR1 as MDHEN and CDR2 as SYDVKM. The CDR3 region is CASQWGDGRGISGANVLTF. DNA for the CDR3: TGTGCCAGTCAGTGGGGAGATGGCAGGGGTATCTCTGGGGCCAACGTCCTGACTTTC.

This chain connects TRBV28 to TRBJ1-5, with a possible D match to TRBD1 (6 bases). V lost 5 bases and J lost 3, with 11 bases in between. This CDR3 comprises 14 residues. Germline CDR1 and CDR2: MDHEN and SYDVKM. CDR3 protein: CASSPRTVNQPQHF. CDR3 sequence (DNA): TGTGCCAGCAGTCCCCGGACAGTCAATCAGCCCCAGCATTTT.

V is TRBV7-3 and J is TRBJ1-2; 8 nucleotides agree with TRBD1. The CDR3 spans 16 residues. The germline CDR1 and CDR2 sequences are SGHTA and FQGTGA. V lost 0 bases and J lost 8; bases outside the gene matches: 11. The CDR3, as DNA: TGTGCCAGCAGCTTAACAGATCAGGGGGCGGAGGAGGGCTACACCTTC. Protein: CASSLTDQGAEEGYTF.

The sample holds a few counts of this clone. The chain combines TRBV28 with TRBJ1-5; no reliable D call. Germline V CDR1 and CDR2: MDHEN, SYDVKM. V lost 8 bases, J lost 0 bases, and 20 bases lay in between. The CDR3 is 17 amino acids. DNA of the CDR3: TGTGCCAGCGGAGGCGGAAACCCGGAATATAGCAATCAGCCCCAGCATTTT. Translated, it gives CASGGGNPEYSNQPQHF.

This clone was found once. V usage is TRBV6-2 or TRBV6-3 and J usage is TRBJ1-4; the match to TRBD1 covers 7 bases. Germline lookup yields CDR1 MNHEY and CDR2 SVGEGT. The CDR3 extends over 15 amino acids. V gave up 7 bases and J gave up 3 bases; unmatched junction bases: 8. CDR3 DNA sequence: TGTGCCAGCACCCCTACGGGACAGCCTAATGAAAAACTGTTTTTT. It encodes CASTPTGQPNEKLFF.

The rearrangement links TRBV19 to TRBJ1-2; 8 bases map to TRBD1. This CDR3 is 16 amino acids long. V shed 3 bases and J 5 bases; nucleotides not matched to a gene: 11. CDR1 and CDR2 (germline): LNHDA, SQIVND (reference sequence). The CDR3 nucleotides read TGTGCCAGTAGTATTCTACTCAGGACAGGGTTTTATGGCTACACCTTC. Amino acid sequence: CASSILLRTGFYGYTF.

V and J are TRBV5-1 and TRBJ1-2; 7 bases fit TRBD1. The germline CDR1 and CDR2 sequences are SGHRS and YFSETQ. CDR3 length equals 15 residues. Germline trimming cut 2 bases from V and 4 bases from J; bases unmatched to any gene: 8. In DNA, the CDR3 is TGCGCCAGCAGCTTTTGGGACAGCGTTGGCTATGGCTACACCTTC. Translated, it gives CASSFWDSVGYGYTF.

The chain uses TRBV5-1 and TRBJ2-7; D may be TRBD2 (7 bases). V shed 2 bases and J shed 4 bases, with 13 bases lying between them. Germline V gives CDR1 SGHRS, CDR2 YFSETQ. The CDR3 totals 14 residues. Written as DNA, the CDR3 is TGCGCCAGCAGCTTTGGGGGGGGCGGATACGAGCAGTACTTC. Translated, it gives CASSFGGGGYEQYF.

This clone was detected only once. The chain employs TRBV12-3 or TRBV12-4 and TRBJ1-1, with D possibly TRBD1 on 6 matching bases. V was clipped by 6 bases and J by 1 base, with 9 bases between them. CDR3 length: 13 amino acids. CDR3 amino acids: CASRQGPNTEAFF. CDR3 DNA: TGTGCCAGCAGACAGGGCCCGAACACTGAAGCTTTCTTT.

CDR3 amino acids: CASSLGRSTDTQYF. CDR3 nucleotide sequence: TGTGCCAGCAGCTTAGGCAGGAGCACAGATACGCAGTATTTT. This chain links TRBV11-3 with TRBJ2-3; D unresolved. V was cut by 1 base and J by 0 bases, with 5 bases left in between. The CDR3 extends over 14 amino acids. Germline V gives CDR1 SGHNT, CDR2 YENEEA. The full variable domain, its missing parts supplied by reference TRBV11-3 and TRBJ2-3, is EAGVVQSPRYKIIEKKQPVAFWCNPISGHNTLYWYLQNLGQGPELLIRYENEEAVDDSQLPKDRFSAERLKGVDSTLKIQPAELGDSAVYLCASSLGRSTDTQYFGPGTRLTVL.

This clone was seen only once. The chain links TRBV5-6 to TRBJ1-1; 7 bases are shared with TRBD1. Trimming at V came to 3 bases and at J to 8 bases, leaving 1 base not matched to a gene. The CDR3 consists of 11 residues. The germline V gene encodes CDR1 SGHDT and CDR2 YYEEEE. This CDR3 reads CASSSTGEAFF. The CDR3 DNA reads TGTGCCAGCAGCTCGACAGGGGAAGCTTTCTTT. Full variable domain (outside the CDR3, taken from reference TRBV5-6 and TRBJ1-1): DAGVTQSPTHLIKTRGQQVTLRCSPKSGHDTVSWYQQALGQGPQFIFQYYEEEERQRGNFPDRFSGHQFPNYSSELNVNALLLGDSALYLCASSSTGEAFFGQGTRLTVV.

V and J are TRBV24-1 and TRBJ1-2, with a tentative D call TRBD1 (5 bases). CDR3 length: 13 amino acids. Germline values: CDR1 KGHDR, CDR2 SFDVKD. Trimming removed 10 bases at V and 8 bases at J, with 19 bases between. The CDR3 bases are TGTGCCACTACCAATTCGCAGGGTCGGGGCTACACCTTC. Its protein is CATTNSQGRGYTF.

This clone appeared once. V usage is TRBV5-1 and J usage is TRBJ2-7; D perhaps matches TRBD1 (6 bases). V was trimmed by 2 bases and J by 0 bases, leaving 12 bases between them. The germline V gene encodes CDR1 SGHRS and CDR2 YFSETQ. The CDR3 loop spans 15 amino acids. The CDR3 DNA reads TGCGCCAGCAGCTTCGTAGGACAGCCCTCCTACGAGCAGTACTTC. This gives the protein CASSFVGQPSYEQYF.

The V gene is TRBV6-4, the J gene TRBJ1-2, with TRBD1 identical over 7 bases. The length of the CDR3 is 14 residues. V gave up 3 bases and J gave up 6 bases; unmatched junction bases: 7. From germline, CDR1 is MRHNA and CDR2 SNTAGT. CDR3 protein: CASSELLGTDGYTF. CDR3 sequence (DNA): TGTGCCAGCAGTGAGTTATTGGGGACAGATGGCTACACCTTC.

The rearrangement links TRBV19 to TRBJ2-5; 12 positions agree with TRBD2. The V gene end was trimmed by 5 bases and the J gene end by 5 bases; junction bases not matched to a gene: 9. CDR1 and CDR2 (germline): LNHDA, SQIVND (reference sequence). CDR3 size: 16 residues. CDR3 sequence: CASSALAGGPWETQYF. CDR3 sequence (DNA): TGTGCCAGTAGTGCTCTAGCGGGAGGGCCGTGGGAGACCCAGTACTTC.

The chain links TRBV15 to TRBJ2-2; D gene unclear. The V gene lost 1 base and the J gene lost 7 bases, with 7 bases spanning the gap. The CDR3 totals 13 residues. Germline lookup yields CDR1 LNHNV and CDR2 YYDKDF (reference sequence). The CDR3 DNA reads TGTGCCACCAGCAGAGTGCAGTACGGGGAGCTGTTTTTT. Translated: CATSRVQYGELFF.